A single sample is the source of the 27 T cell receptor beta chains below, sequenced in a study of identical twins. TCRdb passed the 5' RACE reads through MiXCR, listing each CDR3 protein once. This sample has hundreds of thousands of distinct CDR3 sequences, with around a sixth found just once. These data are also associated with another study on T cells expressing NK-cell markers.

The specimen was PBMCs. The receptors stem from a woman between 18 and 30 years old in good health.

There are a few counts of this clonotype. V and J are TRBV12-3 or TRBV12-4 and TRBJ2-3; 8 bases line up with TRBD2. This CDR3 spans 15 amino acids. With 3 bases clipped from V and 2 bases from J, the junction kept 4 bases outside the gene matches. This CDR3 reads CASSFIAGFTDTQYF. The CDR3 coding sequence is TGTGCCAGCAGTTTTATAGCGGGATTCACAGATACGCAGTATTTT.

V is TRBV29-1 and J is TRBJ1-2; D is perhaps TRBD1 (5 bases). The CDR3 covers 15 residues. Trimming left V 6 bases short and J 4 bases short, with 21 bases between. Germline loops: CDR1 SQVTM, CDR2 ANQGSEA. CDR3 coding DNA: TGCAGCGTGCCCCCGGGGGGGACGGGCGGCTATGGCTACACCTTC. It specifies CSVPPGGTGGYGYTF.

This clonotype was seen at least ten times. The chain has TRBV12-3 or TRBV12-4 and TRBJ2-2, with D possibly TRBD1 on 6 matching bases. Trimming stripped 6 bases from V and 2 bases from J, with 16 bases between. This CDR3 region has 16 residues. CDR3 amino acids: CASRLAGARNTGELFF. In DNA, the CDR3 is TGTGCCAGCAGACTGGCAGGGGCTCGAAACACCGGGGAGCTGTTTTTT.

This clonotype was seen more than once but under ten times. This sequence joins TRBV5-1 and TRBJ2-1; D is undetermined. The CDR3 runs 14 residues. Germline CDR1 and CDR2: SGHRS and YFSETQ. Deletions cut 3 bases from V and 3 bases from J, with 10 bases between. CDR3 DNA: TGCGCCAGCAGCTCCGGGCCTAGCTACAATGAGCAGTTCTTC. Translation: CASSSGPSYNEQFF.

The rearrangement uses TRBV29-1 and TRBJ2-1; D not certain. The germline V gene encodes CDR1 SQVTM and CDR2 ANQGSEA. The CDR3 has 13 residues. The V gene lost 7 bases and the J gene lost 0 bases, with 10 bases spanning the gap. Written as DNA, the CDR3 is TGCAGCGCGAAACAGAGCTCCTACAATGAGCAGTTCTTC. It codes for CSAKQSSYNEQFF.

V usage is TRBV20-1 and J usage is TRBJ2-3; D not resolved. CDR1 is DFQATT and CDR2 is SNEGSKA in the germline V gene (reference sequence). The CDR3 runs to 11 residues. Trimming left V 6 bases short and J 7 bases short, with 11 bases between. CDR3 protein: CSAPDPYTQYF. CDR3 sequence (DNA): TGCAGTGCCCCGGACCCTTATACGCAGTATTTT.

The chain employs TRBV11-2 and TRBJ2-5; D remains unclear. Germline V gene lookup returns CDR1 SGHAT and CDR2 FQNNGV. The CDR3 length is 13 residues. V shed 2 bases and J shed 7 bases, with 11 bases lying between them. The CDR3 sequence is CASSLLARGTQYF. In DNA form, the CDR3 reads TGTGCCAGCAGCTTATTAGCCCGAGGGACCCAGTACTTC. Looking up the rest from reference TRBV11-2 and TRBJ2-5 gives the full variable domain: EAGVAQSPRYKIIEKRQSVAFWCNPISGHATLYWYQQILGQGPKLLIQFQNNGVVDDSQLPKDRFSAERLKGVDSTLKIQPAKLEDSAVYLCASSLLARGTQYFGPGTRLLVL.

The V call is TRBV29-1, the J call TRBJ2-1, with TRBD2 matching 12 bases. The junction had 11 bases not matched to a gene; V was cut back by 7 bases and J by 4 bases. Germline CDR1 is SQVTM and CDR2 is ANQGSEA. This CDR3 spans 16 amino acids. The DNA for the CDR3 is TGCAGCGCCGAGGGACTAGCGGGTGAAAAATACAATGAGCAGTTCTTC. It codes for CSAEGLAGEKYNEQFF.

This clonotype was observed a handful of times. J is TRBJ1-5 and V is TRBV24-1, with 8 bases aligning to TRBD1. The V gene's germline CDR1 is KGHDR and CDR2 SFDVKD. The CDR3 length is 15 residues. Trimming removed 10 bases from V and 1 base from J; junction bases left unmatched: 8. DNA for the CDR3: TGTGCCACTTCACCAGGGGGCGAGAGCAATCAGCCCCAGCATTTT. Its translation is CATSPGGESNQPQHF.

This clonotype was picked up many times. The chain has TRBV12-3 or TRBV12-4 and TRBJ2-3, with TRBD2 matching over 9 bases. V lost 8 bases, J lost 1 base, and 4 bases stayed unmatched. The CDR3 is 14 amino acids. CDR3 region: CASGLAGGTDTQYF. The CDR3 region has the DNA TGTGCCAGCGGGTTAGCGGGGGGCACAGATACGCAGTATTTT.

The CDR3 sequence is CATKRGRSTDTQYF. The DNA for the CDR3 is TGTGCCACTAAGAGGGGGCGTAGCACAGATACGCAGTATTTT. This chain links TRBV6-1 with TRBJ2-3; 7 bases are shared with TRBD1. Trimming at V came to 10 bases and at J to 0 bases, leaving 7 bases not matched to a gene. CDR1 is MNHNS and CDR2 is SASEGT in the germline V gene. This CDR3 is built from 14 residues.

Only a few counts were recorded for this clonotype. The CDR3 protein is CASSSQTGTEAFF. DNA of the CDR3: TGTGCCAGCAGTTCACAAACGGGCACTGAAGCTTTCTTT. V gene TRBV12-3 or TRBV12-4 combines with J gene TRBJ1-1; D gene ambiguous. The CDR3 is 13 residues long. V was trimmed by 4 bases and J by 4 bases, leaving 10 bases between them.

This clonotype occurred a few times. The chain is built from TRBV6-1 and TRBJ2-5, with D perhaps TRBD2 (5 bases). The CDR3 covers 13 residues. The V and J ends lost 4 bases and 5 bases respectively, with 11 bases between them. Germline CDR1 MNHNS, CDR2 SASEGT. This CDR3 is CASSGASLETQYF. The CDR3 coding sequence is TGTGCCAGCAGTGGAGCTAGCCTTGAGACCCAGTACTTC.

CDR3 bases: TGTGCCAGCAGCGTGACTAGCGGGGACGCAGATACGCAGTATTTT. As protein: CASSVTSGDADTQYF. The chain uses TRBV11-3 and TRBJ2-3; 11 bases line up with TRBD2. The CDR3 runs to 15 residues. Germline V gene data show CDR1 as SGHNT and CDR2 as YENEEA. V shed 5 bases, J shed 4 bases, and the junction held 5 bases outside the gene matches. Using reference TRBV11-3 and TRBJ2-3 for the parts outside the CDR3, the full variable domain is EAGVVQSPRYKIIEKKQPVAFWCNPISGHNTLYWYLQNLGQGPELLIRYENEEAVDDSQLPKDRFSAERLKGVDSTLKIQPAELGDSAVYLCASSVTSGDADTQYFGPGTRLTVL.

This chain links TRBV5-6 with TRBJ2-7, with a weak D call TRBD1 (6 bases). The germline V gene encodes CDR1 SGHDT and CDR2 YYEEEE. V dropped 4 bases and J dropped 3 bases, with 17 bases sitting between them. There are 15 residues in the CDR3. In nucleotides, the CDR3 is TGTGCCAGCAGCCGTCTTCCGGGACAAGTCTACGAGCAGTACTTC. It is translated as CASSRLPGQVYEQYF.

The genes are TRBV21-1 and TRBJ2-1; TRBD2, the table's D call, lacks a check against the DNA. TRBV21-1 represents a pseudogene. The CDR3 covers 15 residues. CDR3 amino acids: CASSTTGGRGNEQFF. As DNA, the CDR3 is TGTGCCAGCAGCACTACTGGCGGGAGGGGGAATGAGCAGTTCTTC.

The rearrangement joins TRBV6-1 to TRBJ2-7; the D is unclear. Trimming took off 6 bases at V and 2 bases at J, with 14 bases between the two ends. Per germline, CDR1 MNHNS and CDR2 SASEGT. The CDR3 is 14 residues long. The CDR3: CASSRPIDPYEQYF. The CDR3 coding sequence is TGTGCCAGCAGCCGGCCCATAGATCCCTACGAGCAGTACTTC.

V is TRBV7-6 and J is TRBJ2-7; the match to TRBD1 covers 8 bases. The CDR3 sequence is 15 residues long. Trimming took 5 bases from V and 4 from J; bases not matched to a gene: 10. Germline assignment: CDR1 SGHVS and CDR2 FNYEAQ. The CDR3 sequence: CASSPGGDRQYEQYF. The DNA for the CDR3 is TGTGCCAGCAGCCCCGGTGGGGACAGGCAATACGAGCAGTACTTC.

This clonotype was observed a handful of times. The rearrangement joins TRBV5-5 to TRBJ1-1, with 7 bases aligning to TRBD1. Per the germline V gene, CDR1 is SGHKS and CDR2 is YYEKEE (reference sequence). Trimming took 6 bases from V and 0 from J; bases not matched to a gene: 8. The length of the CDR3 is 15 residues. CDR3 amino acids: CASKHTTGLNTEAFF. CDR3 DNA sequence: TGTGCCAGCAAACACACGACAGGGTTGAACACTGAAGCTTTCTTT.

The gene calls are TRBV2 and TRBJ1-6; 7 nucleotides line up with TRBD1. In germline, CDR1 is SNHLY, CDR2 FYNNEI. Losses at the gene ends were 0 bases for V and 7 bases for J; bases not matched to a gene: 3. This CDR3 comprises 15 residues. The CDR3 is CASSEAGGGNSPLHF. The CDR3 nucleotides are TGTGCCAGCAGTGAAGCTGGAGGGGGCAATTCACCCCTCCACTTT.

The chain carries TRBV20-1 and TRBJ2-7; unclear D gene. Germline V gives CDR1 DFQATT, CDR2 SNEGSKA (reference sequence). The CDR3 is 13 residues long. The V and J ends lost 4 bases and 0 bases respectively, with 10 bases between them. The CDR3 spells CSATGPSSYEQYF. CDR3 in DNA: TGCAGTGCTACAGGACCAAGCTCCTACGAGCAGTACTTC.

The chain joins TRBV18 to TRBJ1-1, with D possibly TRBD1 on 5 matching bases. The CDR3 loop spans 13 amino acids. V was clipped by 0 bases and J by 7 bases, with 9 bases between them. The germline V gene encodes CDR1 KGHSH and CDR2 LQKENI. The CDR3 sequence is CASSPPGVGEAFF. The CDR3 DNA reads TGTGCCAGCTCACCACCGGGGGTGGGTGAAGCTTTCTTT.

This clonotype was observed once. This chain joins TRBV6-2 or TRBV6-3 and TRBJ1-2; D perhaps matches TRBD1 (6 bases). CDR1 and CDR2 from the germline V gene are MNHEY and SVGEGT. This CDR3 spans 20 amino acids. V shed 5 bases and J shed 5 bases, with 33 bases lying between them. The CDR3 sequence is CASSTPWRGHGRTHSYGYTF. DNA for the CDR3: TGTGCCAGCAGTACCCCGTGGAGGGGACATGGGCGTACCCACTCTTATGGCTACACCTTC.

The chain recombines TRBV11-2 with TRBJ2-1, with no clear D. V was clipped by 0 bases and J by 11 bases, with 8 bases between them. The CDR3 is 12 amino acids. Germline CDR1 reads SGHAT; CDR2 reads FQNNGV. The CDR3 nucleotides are TGTGCCAGCAGCTTAGATCTGATCCAGCAGTTCTTC. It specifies CASSLDLIQQFF.

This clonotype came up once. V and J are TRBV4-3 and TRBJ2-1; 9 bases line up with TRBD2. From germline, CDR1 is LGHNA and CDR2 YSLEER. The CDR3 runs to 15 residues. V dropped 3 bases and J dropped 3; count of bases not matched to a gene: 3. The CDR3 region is CASSHEREVYNEQFF. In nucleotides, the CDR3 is TGCGCCAGCAGCCACGAGCGGGAGGTCTACAATGAGCAGTTCTTC.

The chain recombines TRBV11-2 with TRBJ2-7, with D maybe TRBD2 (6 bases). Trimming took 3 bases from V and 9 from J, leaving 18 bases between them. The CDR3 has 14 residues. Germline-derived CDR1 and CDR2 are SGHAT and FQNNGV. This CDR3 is CASSFAVGTPAQYF. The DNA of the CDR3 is TGTGCCAGCAGCTTCGCCGTCGGGACTCCTGCGCAGTACTTC.

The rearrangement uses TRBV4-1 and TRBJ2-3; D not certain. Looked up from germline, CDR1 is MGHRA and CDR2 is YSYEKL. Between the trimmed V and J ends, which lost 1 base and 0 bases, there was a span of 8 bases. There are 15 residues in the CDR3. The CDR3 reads CASSQVGTSTDTQYF. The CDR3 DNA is TGCGCCAGCAGCCAAGTCGGTACTAGCACAGATACGCAGTATTTT.